This record covers a single TCR beta chain. Random hexamers served to reverse transcribe roughly 0.5 to 1 ug RNA. Via MiXCR, TCRdb re-called the immunoSEQ multiplex PCR reads, giving one row per CDR3 protein. The top ten hold approximately 0.12% of the sample, which has about 120,000 distinct CDR3 sequences, 85% to 95% seen once. The sample is drawn from a study of CD8 T cells in Susac syndrome. Sequenced sample: CD8+ T cells from PBMCs. The origin of this receptor is a human donor in good health.

This CDR3 reads CASSLAQGAPAGQFF. The CDR3 DNA is TGTGCCAGCAGTTTAGCGCAGGGGGCCCCGGCGGGGCAGTTCTTC. This chain links TRBV12-3 or TRBV12-4 with TRBJ2-1, with 8 bases identical to TRBD1. V was pared by 0 bases and J by 12 bases, with 10 bases of the junction left unmatched. The CDR3 length is 15 residues.